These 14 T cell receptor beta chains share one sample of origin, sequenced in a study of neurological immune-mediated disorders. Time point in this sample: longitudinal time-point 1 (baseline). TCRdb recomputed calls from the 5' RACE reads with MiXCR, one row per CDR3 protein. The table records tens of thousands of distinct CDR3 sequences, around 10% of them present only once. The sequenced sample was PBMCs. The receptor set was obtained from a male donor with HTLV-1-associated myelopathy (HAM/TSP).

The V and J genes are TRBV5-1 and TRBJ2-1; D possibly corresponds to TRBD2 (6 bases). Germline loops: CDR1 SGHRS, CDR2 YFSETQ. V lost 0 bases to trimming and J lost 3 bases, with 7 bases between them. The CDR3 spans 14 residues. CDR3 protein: CASSLGGVYNEQFF. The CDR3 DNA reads TGCGCCAGCAGCTTGGGGGGGGTCTACAATGAGCAGTTCTTC.

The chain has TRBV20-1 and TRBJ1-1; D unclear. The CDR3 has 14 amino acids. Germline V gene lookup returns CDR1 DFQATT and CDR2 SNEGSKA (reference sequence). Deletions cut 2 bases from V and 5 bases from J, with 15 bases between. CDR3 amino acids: CSARWIGIGTEAFF. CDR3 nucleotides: TGCAGTGCTAGATGGATTGGCATCGGGACTGAAGCTTTCTTT.

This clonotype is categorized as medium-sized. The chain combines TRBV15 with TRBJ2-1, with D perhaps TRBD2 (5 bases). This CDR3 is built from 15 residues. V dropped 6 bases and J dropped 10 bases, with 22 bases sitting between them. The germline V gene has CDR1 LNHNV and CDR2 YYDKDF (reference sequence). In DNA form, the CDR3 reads TGTGCCACCAGAACGAGCGGACTCGGCCCGGTGGAGCAGTTCTTC. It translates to CATRTSGLGPVEQFF.

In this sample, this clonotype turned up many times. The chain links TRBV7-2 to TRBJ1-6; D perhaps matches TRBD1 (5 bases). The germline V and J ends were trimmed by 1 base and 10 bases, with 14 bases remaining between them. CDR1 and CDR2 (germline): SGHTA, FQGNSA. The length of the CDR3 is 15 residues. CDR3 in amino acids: CASSLDRGPGSPLHF. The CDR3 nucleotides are TGTGCCAGCAGCTTAGATCGGGGCCCCGGATCACCCCTCCACTTT.

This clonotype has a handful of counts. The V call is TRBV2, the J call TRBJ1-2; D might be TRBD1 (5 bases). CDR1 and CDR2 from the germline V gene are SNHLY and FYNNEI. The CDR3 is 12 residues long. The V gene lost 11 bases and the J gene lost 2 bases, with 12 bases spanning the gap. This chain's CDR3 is CASQGPNYGYTF. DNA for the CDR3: TGTGCCTCTCAGGGACCGAACTATGGCTACACCTTC.

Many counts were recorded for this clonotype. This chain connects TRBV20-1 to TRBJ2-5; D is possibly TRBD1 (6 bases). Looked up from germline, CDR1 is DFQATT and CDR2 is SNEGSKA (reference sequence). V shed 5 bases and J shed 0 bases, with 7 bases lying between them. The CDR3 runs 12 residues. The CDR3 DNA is TGCAGTGCTCAGGGGTACCAAGAGACCCAGTACTTC. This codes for CSAQGYQETQYF.

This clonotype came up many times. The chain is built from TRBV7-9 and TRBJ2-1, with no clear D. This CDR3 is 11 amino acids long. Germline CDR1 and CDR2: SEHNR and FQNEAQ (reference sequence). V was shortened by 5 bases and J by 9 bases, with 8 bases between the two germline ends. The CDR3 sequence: CASSAEFEQFF. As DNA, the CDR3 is TGTGCCAGCAGCGCAGAGTTTGAGCAGTTCTTC.

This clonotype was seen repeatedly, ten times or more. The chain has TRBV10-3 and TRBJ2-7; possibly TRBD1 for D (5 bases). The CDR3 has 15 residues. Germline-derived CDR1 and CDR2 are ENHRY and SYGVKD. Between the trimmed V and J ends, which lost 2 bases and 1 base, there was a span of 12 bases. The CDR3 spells CAISEGHFASYEQYF. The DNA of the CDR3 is TGTGCCATCAGTGAGGGACACTTCGCGTCCTACGAGCAGTACTTC.

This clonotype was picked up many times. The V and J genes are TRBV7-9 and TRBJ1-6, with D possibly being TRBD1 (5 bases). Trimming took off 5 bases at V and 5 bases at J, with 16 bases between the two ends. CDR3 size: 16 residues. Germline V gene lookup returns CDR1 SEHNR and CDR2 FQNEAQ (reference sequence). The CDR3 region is CASSPTGTANNSPLHF. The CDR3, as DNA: TGTGCCAGCAGCCCAACTGGGACGGCTAATAATTCACCCCTCCACTTT.

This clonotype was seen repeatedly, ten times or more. This CDR3 reads CSARDLVGGNYEQYF. The CDR3, as DNA: TGCAGTGCTAGAGATCTAGTGGGGGGCAATTACGAGCAGTACTTC. The chain recombines TRBV20-1 with TRBJ2-7, with D possibly being TRBD1 or TRBD2 (6 bases each). V lost 0 bases, J lost 4 bases, and 16 bases lay in between. CDR3 length equals 15 residues. Germline V CDR1 and CDR2: DFQATT, SNEGSKA (reference sequence).

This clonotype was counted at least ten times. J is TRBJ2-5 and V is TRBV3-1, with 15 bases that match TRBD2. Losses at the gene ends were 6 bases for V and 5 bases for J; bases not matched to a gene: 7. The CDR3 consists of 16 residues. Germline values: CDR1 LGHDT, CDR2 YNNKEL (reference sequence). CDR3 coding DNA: TGTGCCAGCAGTTGGACTAGCGGGGGGGCCAGGGAGACCCAGTACTTC. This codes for CASSWTSGGARETQYF.

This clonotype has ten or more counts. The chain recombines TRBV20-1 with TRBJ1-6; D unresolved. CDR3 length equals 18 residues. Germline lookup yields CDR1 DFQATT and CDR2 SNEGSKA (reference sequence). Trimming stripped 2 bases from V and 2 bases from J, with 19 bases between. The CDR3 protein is CSARPQIRSEAYNSPLHF. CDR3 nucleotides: TGCAGTGCTAGACCCCAGATCAGGAGTGAAGCCTATAATTCACCCCTCCACTTT.

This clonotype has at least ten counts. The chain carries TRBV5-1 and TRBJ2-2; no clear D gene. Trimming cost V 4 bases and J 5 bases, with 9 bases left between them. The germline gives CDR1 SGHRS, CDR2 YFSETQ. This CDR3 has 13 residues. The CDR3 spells CASSTQRTGELFF. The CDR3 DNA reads TGCGCCAGCAGCACCCAACGGACCGGGGAGCTGTTTTTT.

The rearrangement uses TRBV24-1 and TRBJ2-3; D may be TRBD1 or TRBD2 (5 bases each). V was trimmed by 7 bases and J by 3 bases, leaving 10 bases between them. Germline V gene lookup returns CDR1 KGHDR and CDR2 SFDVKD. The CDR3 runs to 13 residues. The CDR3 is CATSRDGTDTQYF. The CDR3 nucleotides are TGTGCCACCAGCAGGGACGGTACAGATACGCAGTATTTT.